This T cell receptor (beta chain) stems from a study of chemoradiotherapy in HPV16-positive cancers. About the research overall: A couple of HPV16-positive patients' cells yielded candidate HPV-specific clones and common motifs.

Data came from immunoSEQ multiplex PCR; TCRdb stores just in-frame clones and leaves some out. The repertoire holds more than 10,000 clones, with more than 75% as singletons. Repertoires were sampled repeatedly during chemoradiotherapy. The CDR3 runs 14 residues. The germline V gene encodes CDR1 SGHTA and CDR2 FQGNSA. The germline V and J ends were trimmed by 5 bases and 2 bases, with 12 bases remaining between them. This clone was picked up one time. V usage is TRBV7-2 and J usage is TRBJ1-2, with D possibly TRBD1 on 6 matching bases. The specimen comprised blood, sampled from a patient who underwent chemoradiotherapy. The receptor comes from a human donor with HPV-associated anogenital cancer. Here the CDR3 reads CASSRTVMNYGYTF. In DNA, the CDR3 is TGTGCCAGCAGCCGGACAGTAATGAACTATGGCTACACCTTC.